This TCR beta chain was sequenced during a study of T cells in Graves' hyperthyroidism and ophthalmopathy. This CDR3 comprises 10 residues. From germline, CDR1 is SQVTM and CDR2 ANQGSEA. Germline trimming cut 4 bases from V and 11 bases from J; bases unmatched to any gene: 2. Each diagnosis drew on symptoms, thyroxine, TRAb, thyroid ultrasound and orbital computed tomography findings. Fresh 10 ml peripheral blood yielded PBMCs. Regions amplified from RNA transcripts were the TCR beta CDR3 regions. Using the HTBI primer set, a first-round RT-PCR was run on the TCR CDR3. TCRdb fed the multiplex PCR reads into MiXCR, producing one record per CDR3 protein. The sample has around 100,000 distinct CDR3 sequences, 47% seen once. As for this clonotype: Its antigen is currently unknown.

Study-wide results and caveats: Clonotypes that were expanded in thyroid above 0.001 mostly appeared in blood too.

The TCR originated in a man aged 40-49 years with Graves' hyperthyroidism. Sequenced: blood. The V and J genes are TRBV29-1 and TRBJ2-3, with 8 bases that match TRBD1. The DNA of the CDR3 is TGCAGCGTTGTGGACAGGGTGCAGTATTTT. It is translated as CSVVDRVQYF.